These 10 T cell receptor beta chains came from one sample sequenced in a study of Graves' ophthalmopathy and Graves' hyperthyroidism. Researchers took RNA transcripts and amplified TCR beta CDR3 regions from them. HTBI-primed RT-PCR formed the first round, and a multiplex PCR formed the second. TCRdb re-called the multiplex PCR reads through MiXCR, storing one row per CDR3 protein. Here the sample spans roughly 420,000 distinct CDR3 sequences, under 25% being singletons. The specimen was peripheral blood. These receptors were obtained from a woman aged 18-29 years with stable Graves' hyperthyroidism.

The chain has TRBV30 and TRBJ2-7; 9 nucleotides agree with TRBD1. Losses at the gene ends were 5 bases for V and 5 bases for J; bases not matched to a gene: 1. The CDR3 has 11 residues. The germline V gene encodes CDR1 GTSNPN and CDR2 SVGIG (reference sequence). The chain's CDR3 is CAWGQGNEQYF. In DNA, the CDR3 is TGTGCCTGGGGACAGGGGAACGAGCAGTACTTC.

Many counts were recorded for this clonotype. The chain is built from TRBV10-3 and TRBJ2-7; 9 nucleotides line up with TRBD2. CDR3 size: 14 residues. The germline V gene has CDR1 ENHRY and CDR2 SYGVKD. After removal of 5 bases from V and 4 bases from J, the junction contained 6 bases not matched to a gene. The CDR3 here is CAISFLAGPYEQYF. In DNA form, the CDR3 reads TGTGCCATCAGTTTCCTAGCGGGACCTTACGAGCAGTACTTC.

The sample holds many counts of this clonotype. This chain's CDR3 is CASARGEGPTYEQYF. Here the CDR3 DNA reads TGTGCCAGCGCTAGGGGCGAGGGGCCAACCTACGAGCAGTACTTC. J is TRBJ2-7 and V is TRBV27; D possibly uses TRBD1 or TRBD2 (5 bases each). Trimming stripped 8 bases from V and 2 bases from J, with 19 bases between. The CDR3 covers 15 residues. The germline CDR1 and CDR2 sequences are MNHEY and SMNVEV (reference sequence).

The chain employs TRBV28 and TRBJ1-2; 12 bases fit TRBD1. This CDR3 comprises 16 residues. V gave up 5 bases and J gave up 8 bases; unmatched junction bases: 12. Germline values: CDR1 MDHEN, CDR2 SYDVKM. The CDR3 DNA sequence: TGTGCCAGCAGTCCCGGGACAGGGGGCACGAATAAGGGCTACACCTTC. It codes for CASSPGTGGTNKGYTF.

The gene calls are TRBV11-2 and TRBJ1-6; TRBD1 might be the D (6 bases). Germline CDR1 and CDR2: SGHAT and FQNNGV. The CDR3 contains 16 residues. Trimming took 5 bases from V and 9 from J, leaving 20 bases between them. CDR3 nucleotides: TGTGCCAGCAGCAAATGGACAGCTCCTCTAATTTCACCCCTCCACTTT. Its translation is CASSKWTAPLISPLHF.

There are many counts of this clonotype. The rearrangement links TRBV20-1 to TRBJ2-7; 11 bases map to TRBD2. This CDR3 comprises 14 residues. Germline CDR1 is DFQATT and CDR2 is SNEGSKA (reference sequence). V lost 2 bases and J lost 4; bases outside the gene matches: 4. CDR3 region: CSARMGLADYEQYF. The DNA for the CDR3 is TGCAGTGCTAGAATGGGACTAGCGGATTACGAGCAGTACTTC.

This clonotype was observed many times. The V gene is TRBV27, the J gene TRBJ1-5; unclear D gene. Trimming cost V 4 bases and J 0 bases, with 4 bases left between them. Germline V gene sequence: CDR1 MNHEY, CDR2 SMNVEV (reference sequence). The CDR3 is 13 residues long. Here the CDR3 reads CASSSYSNQPQHF. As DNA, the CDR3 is TGTGCCAGCAGTTCCTATAGCAATCAGCCCCAGCATTTT.

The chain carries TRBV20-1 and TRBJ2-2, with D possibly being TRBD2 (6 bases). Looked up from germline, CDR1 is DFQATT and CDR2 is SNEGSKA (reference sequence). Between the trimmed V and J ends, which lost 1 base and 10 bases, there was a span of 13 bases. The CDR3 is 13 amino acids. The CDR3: CSARGGAFTELFF. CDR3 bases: TGCAGTGCTAGAGGCGGGGCCTTTACGGAGCTGTTTTTT.

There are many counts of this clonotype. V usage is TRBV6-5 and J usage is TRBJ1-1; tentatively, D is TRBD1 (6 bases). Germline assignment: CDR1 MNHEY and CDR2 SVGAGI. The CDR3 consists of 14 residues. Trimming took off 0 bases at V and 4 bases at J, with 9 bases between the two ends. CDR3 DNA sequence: TGTGCCAGCAGTTACTCGGGGGGCATCACTGAAGCTTTCTTT. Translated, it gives CASSYSGGITEAFF.

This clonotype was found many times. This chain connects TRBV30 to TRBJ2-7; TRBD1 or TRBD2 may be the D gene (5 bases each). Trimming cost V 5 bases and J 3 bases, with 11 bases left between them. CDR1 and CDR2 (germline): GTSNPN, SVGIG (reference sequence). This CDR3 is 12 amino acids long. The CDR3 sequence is CAWGTDNYEQYF. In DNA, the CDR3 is TGTGCCTGGGGGACGGACAACTACGAGCAGTACTTC.